This record concerns one T cell receptor beta chain sequence. Its antigen is still unknown. Trimming took 3 bases from V and 4 from J, leaving 12 bases between them. The germline gives CDR1 DFQATT, CDR2 SNEGSKA (reference sequence). The CDR3 extends over 14 amino acids. The authors amplified TCR beta CDR3 regions from RNA transcripts. First-round RT-PCR used HTBI primers; second-round multiplex PCR followed. TCRdb passed the multiplex PCR reads through MiXCR, listing each CDR3 protein once. The repertoire consists of about 660,000 distinct CDR3 sequences, with over 40% occurring once and the leading ten covering under 3.5%. These data come from a study of Graves' ophthalmopathy and Graves' hyperthyroidism. Study results and caveats: Detected in blood as well were most expanded thyroid clonotypes with frequency above 0.001. Progression of ophthalmopathy was predicted by the model with roughly 68% sensitivity and around 77% specificity.

The authors used Ficoll-Paque density gradient centrifugation to separate PBMCs. The input was 7.5 to 10 ml of fresh peripheral blood. The sequence derives from an adult man with Graves' ophthalmopathy. The V gene is TRBV20-1, the J gene TRBJ2-2, with D possibly matching TRBD1 (6 bases). Sequenced sample: peripheral blood. CDR3 nucleotides: TGCAGTGCTAGGGGTCGCAGGGGCACCGGGGAGCTGTTTTTT. This translates into CSARGRRGTGELFF.